This TCR beta chain was identified during a study of blood T cells in healthy people across ages. The authors ran a second PCR of about 6 to 11 cycles using a sample-barcoded 5' primer and a J-beta primer mix. Every cDNA molecule bore a tag from a template-switch adaptor containing 12 random nucleotides. Each CDR3 protein gets one entry after TCRdb re-called the 5' RACE reads with MiXCR. This table holds over 950,000 distinct CDR3 sequences, 45% to 60% found once. The germline CDR1 and CDR2 sequences are KGHDR and SFDVKD. The CDR3 sequence is 14 residues long. Trimming removed 9 bases at V and 2 bases at J, with 16 bases between. This clonotype occurred a few times. Ten milliliters of peripheral blood were drawn from each donor into EDTA-treated tubes. A minimum of 5 micrograms of total RNA was extracted per sample.

Sequenced: blood. The V gene is TRBV24-1, the J gene TRBJ2-7; perhaps TRBD2 as D (5 bases). The source is a woman aged 55-69 years in good health. The CDR3 sequence is CATAGLHPPYEQYF. In DNA, the CDR3 is TGTGCCACCGCAGGACTCCATCCCCCCTACGAGCAGTACTTC.